This T cell receptor (beta chain) came from a study of T cells after posttransplantation cyclophosphamide. Study findings and constraints: Recipient CMV seropositivity and CMV reactivation strongly tracked TRB clonality. Tissue-infiltrating T cells from skin or gut overlapped little with blood T cells. Donor-recipient repertoire similarity was low at 1-2 months, rising over year one.

Germline trimming cut 6 bases from V and 5 bases from J; bases unmatched to any gene: 19. This CDR3 is 17 amino acids long. Germline CDR1 SNHLY, CDR2 FYNNEI. Assay used: immunoSEQ multiplex PCR; TCRdb lists only in-frame clones, some missing. This sample has approximately 5,000 clones, with roughly four fifths found just once. With regard to this clone: Antigen: not known.

Control samples came 1 year after myeloablative marrow transplants with methotrexate plus calcineurin inhibitor. The source material was PBMCs, sampled after an allogeneic stem cell transplant with a calcineurin inhibitor and methotrexate. The rearrangement links TRBV2 to TRBJ2-7; 7 nucleotides match TRBD1. This receptor was identified in a male patient aged 40-50 years who received an allogeneic stem cell transplant from an unrelated donor, was CMV-positive, and had chronic GVHD only. A share of the T cells may be of graft donor origin. CDR3 region: CASRTPLGGMRVHEQYF. CDR3 DNA sequence: TGTGCCAGCAGGACCCCGCTAGGGGGCATGCGCGTTCACGAGCAGTACTTC. The variable domain in full, completed from reference TRBV2 and TRBJ2-7, reads EPEVTQTPSHQVTQMGQEVILRCVPISNHLYFYWYRQILGQKVEFLVSFYNNEISEKSEIFDDQFSVERPDGSNFTLKIRSTKLEDSAMYFCASRTPLGGMRVHEQYFGPGTRLTVT.